Below, 9 T cell receptor beta chains from the same sample are listed, as sequenced in a study of blood T cell repertoires in COVID-19. Clones were read by immunoSEQ multiplex PCR, and TCRdb kept only the in-frame ones, dropping some. Altogether about 96,000 clones are present, approximately 84% being singletons, with the ten largest covering 15% to 20%. Sequencing input: peripheral blood. These receptor sequences come from a woman aged 55-75 years with acute or convalescent COVID-19.

This chain links TRBV30 with TRBJ2-2, with D perhaps matching TRBD2 (7 bases). Trimming removed 2 bases at V and 6 bases at J, with 16 bases between. Germline V gives CDR1 GTSNPN, CDR2 SVGIG (reference sequence). CDR3 length: 15 amino acids. The CDR3 sequence is CAWSNSGGASGELFF. The CDR3 DNA follows: TGTGCCTGGAGTAACTCTGGGGGGGCCTCCGGGGAGCTGTTTTTT.

The chain couples TRBV28 to TRBJ1-1, with D possibly matching TRBD1 (6 bases). Germline V CDR1 and CDR2: MDHEN, SYDVKM. Deletions cut 7 bases from V and 2 bases from J, with 11 bases between. The CDR3 is made up of 13 amino acids. The CDR3 coding sequence is TGTGCCAGCATGCAGGGGCCTAACACTGAAGCTTTCTTT. Its translation is CASMQGPNTEAFF.

V gene TRBV9 combines with J gene TRBJ1-5; TRBD1 is a possible D gene (5 bases). Trimming removed 3 bases at V and 4 bases at J, with 11 bases between. Per germline, CDR1 SGDLS and CDR2 YYNGEE. This CDR3 has 14 residues. DNA of the CDR3: TGTGCCAGCAGCGGGGCAGGGAAGAATCAGCCCCAGCATTTT. It translates to CASSGAGKNQPQHF.

This clone was seen just once. This sequence may be a read error, since a much larger clone differs from it by one base. V and J are TRBV7-2 and TRBJ2-2, with TRBD2 matching over 12 bases. The CDR3 loop spans 16 amino acids. From germline, CDR1 is SGHTA and CDR2 FQGNSA. Trimming took 3 bases from V and 7 from J; bases not matched to a gene: 6. The CDR3 nucleotides read TGTGCCAGCAGCTTCAAACTAGCGGGGGGCCACGGGGAGCTGTTTTTT. Its translation: CASSFKLAGGHGELFF.

V usage is TRBV5-6 and J usage is TRBJ1-5, with 7 bases lining up with TRBD1. The trim removed 0 bases at V and 0 bases at J, leaving 6 bases unmatched. The CDR3 has 17 residues. Germline V CDR1 and CDR2: SGHDT, YYEEEE. CDR3 region: CASSLGRQGISNQPQHF. The CDR3, as DNA: TGTGCCAGCAGCTTGGGCCGACAGGGCATTAGCAATCAGCCCCAGCATTTT.

The V and J genes are TRBV29-1 and TRBJ1-1, with 7 bases that match TRBD1. Germline V gives CDR1 SQVTM, CDR2 ANQGSEA. The CDR3 is 13 amino acids. The J segment lost 1 base and the V segment lost 6 bases, leaving 5 bases of the junction unmatched. CDR3 loop: CSVLDRANTEAFF. CDR3 DNA: TGCAGCGTACTAGACAGGGCGAACACTGAAGCTTTCTTT.

The chain joins TRBV28 to TRBJ2-3; 10 nucleotides agree with TRBD2. This CDR3 is 15 amino acids long. Germline CDR1 and CDR2: MDHEN and SYDVKM. Trimming took 5 bases from V and 6 from J; bases not matched to a gene: 8. CDR3 DNA sequence: TGTGCCAGCAGTAGTCTAGCGGGGGTGGTGGATACGCAGTATTTT. Protein sequence: CASSSLAGVVDTQYF. The entire variable domain, with the rest obtained from reference TRBV28 and TRBJ2-3, is as follows: DVKVTQSSRYLVKRTGEKVFLECVQDMDHENMFWYRQDPGLGLRLIYFSYDVKMKEKGDIPEGYSVSREKKERFSLILESASTNQTSMYLCASSSLAGVVDTQYFGPGTRLTVL.

In this sample, this clone turned up a few times. Distinct nucleotide sequences in the sample also encode this CDR3. V is TRBV2 and J is TRBJ1-5, with D possibly being TRBD1 (6 bases). Germline CDR1 reads SNHLY; CDR2 reads FYNNEI. The CDR3 has 15 residues. V was cut by 0 bases and J by 7 bases, with 13 bases left in between. The CDR3 is CASSEARGAGQPQHF. CDR3 coding DNA: TGTGCCAGCAGTGAAGCGCGGGGGGCCGGGCAGCCCCAGCATTTT.

The CDR3 here is CASSPGTSAETQYF. For the CDR3, the DNA is TGTGCCAGCAGTCCCGGGACTAGCGCTGAGACCCAGTACTTC. The genes are TRBV5-5 and TRBJ2-5; TRBD2 agrees at 10 bases. The CDR3 runs 14 residues. The germline CDR1 and CDR2 sequences are SGHKS and YYEKEE (reference sequence). Trimming took 5 bases from V and 5 from J; bases not matched to a gene: 6.